This TCR beta chain was captured by sequencing in a study of T-cell memory formation after mild COVID-19. The overall study: Across donors, TCR clusters were largely donor specific.

This clonotype was seen only a few times. Its specificity is not known. V was clipped by 4 bases and J by 0 bases, with 16 bases between them. The germline gives CDR1 SNHLY, CDR2 FYNNEI. The CDR3 runs to 18 residues. Findings and caveats of the study: Clones shrinking between day 15 and 85 showed a balanced CD4/CD8 split, and those that grew later tilted toward CD4+. The SARS-CoV-2 specificity of second-wave clones reaching peak at day 37 remained unverified.

TCR alpha and TCR beta cDNA libraries with sample barcodes and UMIs came from 5'RACE using constant-segment primers. TCRdb processed the 5' RACE reads anew with MiXCR; each CDR3 protein has one entry. The sample includes 170,000 or so distinct CDR3 sequences, about 22% seen only once; the top ten take roughly 24%. The sequence was collected from an adult woman who had mild COVID-19 (a few samples of this study predate the infection). Cell type and time point are not known. Sequenced sample: PBMCs or a T cell subset sorted from them (not recorded which). This chain connects TRBV2 to TRBJ2-6; D may correspond to TRBD1 or TRBD2 (5 bases each). For the CDR3, the DNA is TGTGCCAGCAGTGTAACTAGGGACCCCCTCTCTGGGGCCAACGTCCTGACTTTC. It codes for CASSVTRDPLSGANVLTF.